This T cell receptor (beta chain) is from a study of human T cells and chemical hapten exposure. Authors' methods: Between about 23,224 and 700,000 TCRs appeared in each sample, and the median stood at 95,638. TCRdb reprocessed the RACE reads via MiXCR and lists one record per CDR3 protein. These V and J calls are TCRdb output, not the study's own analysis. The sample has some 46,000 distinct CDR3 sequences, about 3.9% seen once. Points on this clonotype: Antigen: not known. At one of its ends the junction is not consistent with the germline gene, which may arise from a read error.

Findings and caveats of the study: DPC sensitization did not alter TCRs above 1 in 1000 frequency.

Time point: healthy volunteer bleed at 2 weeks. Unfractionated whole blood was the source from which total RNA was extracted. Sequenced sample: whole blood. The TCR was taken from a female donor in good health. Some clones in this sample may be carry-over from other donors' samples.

The chain's CDR3 is CASSYSGGSNQPQHF. For the CDR3, the DNA is TGTGCCAGCAGCTACTCCGGGGGTAGTAATCAGCCCCAGCATTTT. The chain uses TRBV6-5 and TRBJ1-5; D perhaps matches TRBD1 (5 bases). CDR1 and CDR2 (germline): MNHEY, SVGAGI. The CDR3 consists of 15 residues.